This section outlines one T cell receptor beta chain sequence together with its context. Its antigen is still unknown. Treatment specified: 15 to 20 received Ad26.COV2.S at low or high dose, single or two shots; roughly 5 received placebo; per-sample allocation not given. After the first vaccine or placebo injection, samples were drawn on day 63. Boston supplied an adult donor aged 18-55 years. Sequencing used immunoSEQ multiplex PCR; TCRdb keeps in-frame clones, though not all of them. The table has roughly 390,000 clones, about 85% seen once; the top ten hold around 3.4%. The data are from a study of Ad26.COV2.S vaccination and SARS-CoV-2 variants. Turning to the study itself: Ad26.COV2.S shots went into the muscle once or twice, 56 days apart. Points from the study as a whole: Following vaccination, spike-specific CD8+ and CD4+ T cell responses reportedly exhibited substantial breadth. Vaccine and placebo groups showed comparable non-spike TCR breadth.

V was shortened by 2 bases and J by 0 bases, with 7 bases between the two germline ends. Germline V gives CDR1 MNHNY, CDR2 SVGAGI (reference sequence). CDR3 length: 14 amino acids. The origin of this receptor is a person between 18 and 60 years old who received the Ad26.COV2.S COVID-19 vaccine or a placebo. The rearrangement uses TRBV6-6 and TRBJ1-1, with TRBD1 as a possible D gene (5 bases). The sequencing used peripheral blood, collected in a trial of Ad26.COV2.S vaccine versus placebo. The CDR3 DNA is TGTGCCAGCAGTTACGGGGGGATGAACACTGAAGCTTTCTTT. It is translated as CASSYGGMNTEAFF.